This is a list of T cell receptor beta chains from one sample in a study of technical replicates of blood from a few donors. The assay was immunoSEQ multiplex PCR, and TCRdb's table has in-frame clones only and misses some. The sample records approximately 70,000 clones, 90% to 95% being singletons. The material sequenced was PBMCs. The receptors here all came from a human donor in good health. Some clones in this sample may be carry-over from other donors' samples. CDR3s include the opening cysteine and the closing phenylalanine or tryptophan. Fields, in order: J gene, D gene, V gene, clone size, CDR3 DNA, CDR3 protein. D genes are given only for firm matches. Size values are once, few and many counts, or a class for expanded clones, and some rows have none.

>TRBJ1-2|NA|TRBV9|NA
TGTGCCAGCAGCGTAGATGGGCAGGGCAACTATGGCTACACCTTC
CASSVDGQGNYGYTF
>TRBJ2-6|TRBD1|TRBV19|once
TGTGCCAGTAGCCCGGGACAGGATTACTCTGGGGCCAACGTCCTGACTTTC
CASSPGQDYSGANVLTF
>TRBJ1-2|NA|TRBV7-3|NA
TGTGCCAGCAGCCCCGACCCAACGGGTGGCTACACCTTC
CASSPDPTGGYTF
>TRBJ2-7|NA|TRBV7-2|NA
TGTGCCAGCAGTTCAACGGGAACCCGATTCTACGAGCAGTACTTC
CASSSTGTRFYEQYF
>TRBJ1-4|NA|TRBV5-6|NA
TGTGCCAGCTCTGAGCTCTCGGAGAGTGAAAAACTGTTTTTT
CASSELSESEKLFF
>TRBJ2-1|TRBD2|TRBV18|NA
TGTGCCAGCTCACCGGGACTAGCGGGGGCCTACAATGAGCAGTTCTTC
CASSPGLAGAYNEQFF
>TRBJ2-1|TRBD2|TRBV9|NA
TGTGCCAGCAGCGCGAGCGGGGGGGCCAAGGACAATGAGCAGTTCTTC
CASSASGGAKDNEQFF
>TRBJ1-3|NA|TRBV7-2|NA
TGTGCCAGCAGCTTTTCAGCGTCTGGAAACACCATATATTTT
CASSFSASGNTIYF
>TRBJ2-1|TRBD2|TRBV4-1|NA
TGCGCCAGCAGCCAAGATAGCGGGGGCTACAATGAGCAGTTCTTC
CASSQDSGGYNEQFF
>TRBJ1-6|NA|TRBV5-5|few
TGTGCCAGCAGCTTGGCCCTGCTACAGGCGAATTCACCCCTCCACTTT
CASSLALLQANSPLHF
>TRBJ1-1|TRBD1|TRBV7-2|NA
TGTGCCAGCAGCGTCAGGGGGCTGGGGAACACTGAAGCTTTCTTT
CASSVRGLGNTEAFF
>TRBJ2-5|NA|TRBV7-3|NA
TGTGCCAGCAGCTTAATGCCAGGGGAAGAGACCCAGTACTTC
CASSLMPGEETQYF
>TRBJ2-5|NA|TRBV7-2|NA
TGTGCCAGCAGCTTAGGGCCAGGGGAGACCCAGTACTTC
CASSLGPGETQYF
>TRBJ1-1|TRBD1|TRBV2|NA
TGTGCCAGCATGAAAACAGGGGCCGCGGACACTGAAGCTTTCTTT
CASMKTGAADTEAFF
>TRBJ2-1|TRBD1|TRBV7-9|NA
TGTGCCAGCAGCTATCTTCGGACAGGGGTCTCGTCCAATGAGCAGTTCTTC
CASSYLRTGVSSNEQFF
>TRBJ2-7|TRBD1|TRBV7-2|NA
TGTGCCAGCAGCTTAGTTCCGGGGACAGATAGAGGCGAGCAGTACTTC
CASSLVPGTDRGEQYF
>TRBJ2-3|TRBD2|TRBV5-1|NA
TGCGCCAGCAGCTTGGGACTAGCGGGGGGCCCCCGCACAGATACGCAGTATTTT
CASSLGLAGGPRTDTQYF
>TRBJ2-7|TRBD2|TRBV7-6|few
TGTGCCAGCAGCCCAGGGACTAGCGGGGGCAACGAGCAGTACTTC
CASSPGTSGGNEQYF
>TRBJ1-2|NA|TRBV9|NA
TGTGCCAGCAGCGCCGCGGTCCCCGATGGCTACACCTTC
CASSAAVPDGYTF
>TRBJ2-3|TRBD2|TRBV4-1|NA
TGCGCCAGCAGCCAACATGGGACTAGCGGGAGGCAAGATACGCAGTATTTT
CASSQHGTSGRQDTQYF
>TRBJ2-1|TRBD1|TRBV5-1|NA
TGCGCCAGCAGCCTGGGACAGGGAGACTACAATGAGCAGTTCTTC
CASSLGQGDYNEQFF
>TRBJ2-7|TRBD2|TRBV6-5|NA
TGTGCCAGCAGTCAAGGACTAGCGCGGACCTACGAGCAGTACTTC
CASSQGLARTYEQYF
>TRBJ2-1|TRBD2|TRBV5-8|NA
TGTGCCAGCAGCTGGCTTCTAGCGGGGGGGCTTGGTGAGCAGTTCTTC
CASSWLLAGGLGEQFF
>TRBJ2-7|NA|TRBV30|NA
TGTGCCTGGAGCGTCCCGTTTCGGGGGTTCAACGAGCAGTACTTC
CAWSVPFRGFNEQYF
>TRBJ2-1|TRBD2|TRBV6-5|NA
TGTGCCAGCAGTCAGGGACTAGCGGCAAACAATGAGCAGTTCTTC
CASSQGLAANNEQFF
>TRBJ1-4|TRBD1|TRBV6-6|NA
TGTGCCAGCAGTTACTCGACTGGGACAGGGAGGGAAAAACTGTTTTTT
CASSYSTGTGREKLFF
>TRBJ2-5|NA|TRBV4-3|few
TGCGCCAGCAGCCAAGATGAAGGACTCGGGGAGACCCAGTACTTC
CASSQDEGLGETQYF
>TRBJ1-2|NA|TRBV5-1|NA
TGCGCCAGCAGCTTGGCAGGGAATAACTATGGCTACACCTTC
CASSLAGNNYGYTF
>TRBJ2-5|TRBD2|TRBV7-2|once
TGTGCCAGCAGCTTAGCAGGGTCGGGGGGGAGTGAGACCCAGTACTTC
CASSLAGSGGSETQYF
>TRBJ1-4|NA|TRBV7-9|NA
TGTGCCAGCAGCTCCACGTCCCAGATTAATGAAAAACTGTTTTTT
CASSSTSQINEKLFF
>TRBJ2-2|TRBD2|TRBV19|NA
TGTGCCAGTAGCCAAAGGCGGCCTCGGGAAGCGGGGGGTACCGGGGAGCTGTTTTTT
CASSQRRPREAGGTGELFF
>TRBJ2-5|TRBD2|TRBV7-6|NA
TGTGCCAGCAGCCAAAATAGCGGGGGGACCCAAGAGACCCAGTACTTC
CASSQNSGGTQETQYF
>TRBJ2-5|NA|TRBV30|NA
TGTGCCTGGAGTGTACGGACTACGCAAGAGACCCAGTACTTC
CAWSVRTTQETQYF
>TRBJ2-3|TRBD1|TRBV9|NA
TGTGCCAGCAGCAAGACAACCCCGGGACAGGCGCGTATTTGGGATACGCAGTATTTT
CASSKTTPGQARIWDTQYF
>TRBJ2-7|TRBD1|TRBV4-1|NA
TGCGCCAGCAGCCAAGACGGTGCCCAAGGGACAGGGTCCTACGAGCAGTACTTC
CASSQDGAQGTGSYEQYF
>TRBJ2-7|TRBD2|TRBV6-5|NA
TGTGCCAGCAGTTACGCCACGGGACTAGCGGGCGAGCAGTACTTC
CASSYATGLAGEQYF
>TRBJ2-3|NA|TRBV12-5|NA
TGTGCTAGTGGTCCCCGGGATCGCACAGATACGCAGTATTTT
CASGPRDRTDTQYF
>TRBJ2-7|NA|TRBV7-8|many
TGTGCCAGCAGCTTCTCGGATAAGCGGAACTACGAGCAGTACTTC
CASSFSDKRNYEQYF
>TRBJ2-3|NA|TRBV4-1|NA
TGCGCCAGCAGCCAAGATTGGCGGGGAACAGATACGCAGTATTTT
CASSQDWRGTDTQYF
>TRBJ2-5|TRBD2|TRBV7-2|NA
TGTGCCAGCAGCCACTCTAGCGGGAGGGCTGGGGAGACCCAGTACTTC
CASSHSSGRAGETQYF
>TRBJ2-7|NA|TRBV29-1|NA
TGCATCATCTACGAGCAGTACTTC
CIIYEQYF